What follows are 5 T cell receptor beta chains derived from one specimen sequenced in a study of cytomegalovirus exposure and HLA in healthy donors. The PCR ran on 60 Vbeta and 13 Jbeta primers. Using immunoSEQ multiplex PCR, the repertoire was profiled, and TCRdb retains in-frame clones only, with some absent. The sample includes about 81,000 clones, over 70% seen only once; the top ten take approximately 3%. The sequenced sample consisted of PBMCs. These receptor sequences come from a man in his forties or fifties in good health and CMV-seropositive.

This clone was detected only a few times. The chain employs TRBV13 and TRBJ1-1; 9 bases are shared with TRBD1. The V and J ends lost 0 bases and 6 bases, in that order; junction bases with no gene match: 5. In germline, CDR1 is PRHDT, CDR2 FYEKMQ (reference sequence). The CDR3 contains 15 residues. CDR3 nucleotide sequence: TGTGCCAGCAGCTTAGGCGGGACAGGGCCCTCTGAAGCTTTCTTT. Translation: CASSLGGTGPSEAFF.

The DNA for the CDR3 is TGCGCCAGCAGCCAAGCCCAAACCCCCCGGGAGGGGGGGAATGAGCAGTTCTTC. Encoded protein: CASSQAQTPREGGNEQFF. The chain is built from TRBV4-1 and TRBJ2-1, with TRBD2 matching over 8 bases. This CDR3 has 18 amino acids. Trimming cost V 1 base and J 7 bases; bases outside gene matches: 15. CDR1 and CDR2 from the germline V gene are MGHRA and YSYEKL.

This clone was detected once. V and J are TRBV19 and TRBJ2-5; 7 positions match TRBD1. Unmatched junction bases numbered 0, after V lost 3 bases and J lost 2 bases. This CDR3 has 13 amino acids. Germline CDR1 LNHDA, CDR2 SQIVND (reference sequence). CDR3 in amino acids: CASSMTGQETQYF. For the CDR3, the DNA is TGTGCCAGTAGTATGACAGGGCAAGAGACCCAGTACTTC.

The chain combines TRBV13 with TRBJ2-2, with D perhaps TRBD1 (6 bases). CDR3 length: 12 amino acids. The germline CDR1 and CDR2 sequences are PRHDT and FYEKMQ (reference sequence). V was pared by 8 bases and J by 5 bases, with 9 bases between. CDR3 protein: CASLGATGELFF. The CDR3 DNA is TGTGCCAGCCTGGGGGCTACCGGGGAGCTGTTTTTT.

This clone was observed a handful of times. The identical CDR3 is also encoded by other nucleotide sequences in the sample. CDR3 sequence: CASSLSAGGARYEQYF. In DNA, the CDR3 is TGTGCCAGCAGTTTATCGGCCGGGGGGGCCAGGTACGAGCAGTACTTC. V and J are TRBV27 and TRBJ2-7, with 8 nucleotides matching TRBD2. V lost 0 bases to trimming and J lost 4 bases; unmatched junction nucleotides: 8. The CDR3 spans 16 residues. In germline, CDR1 is MNHEY, CDR2 SMNVEV (reference sequence).